This TCR beta chain was identified during a study of vaccination effects on CD4 cells after COVID-19. This clone was detected a few times. Its antigen is as yet unknown. Using immunoSEQ multiplex PCR, the repertoire was profiled, and TCRdb retains in-frame clones only, with some absent. Of about 40,000 clones detected, 65% to 75% appear once; the ten largest clones hold about 7.7%. Culture proceeded for under twelve days, and CD4+ T cells were then isolated. Two doses of BNT162b2 or mRNA-1273 vaccine were administered to participants. Testing of the vaccine recipients showed negative nucleocapsid antibodies and no prior SARS-CoV-2 infection. The CDR3 has 15 residues. The V gene's germline CDR1 is MGHRA and CDR2 YSYEKL. After removal of 4 bases from V and 2 bases from J, the junction contained 6 bases not matched to a gene.

The clonotype originates from a human donor who received a COVID-19 vaccine. The sequencing used CD4+ T cells from PBMCs cultured without peptide, collected after COVID-19 vaccination. The chain has TRBV4-1 and TRBJ2-7, with TRBD1 matching over 9 bases. Here the CDR3 DNA reads TGCGCCAGCAGCCGAAACCGGGACAGGGCCTACGAGCAGTACTTC. Its protein product is CASSRNRDRAYEQYF.